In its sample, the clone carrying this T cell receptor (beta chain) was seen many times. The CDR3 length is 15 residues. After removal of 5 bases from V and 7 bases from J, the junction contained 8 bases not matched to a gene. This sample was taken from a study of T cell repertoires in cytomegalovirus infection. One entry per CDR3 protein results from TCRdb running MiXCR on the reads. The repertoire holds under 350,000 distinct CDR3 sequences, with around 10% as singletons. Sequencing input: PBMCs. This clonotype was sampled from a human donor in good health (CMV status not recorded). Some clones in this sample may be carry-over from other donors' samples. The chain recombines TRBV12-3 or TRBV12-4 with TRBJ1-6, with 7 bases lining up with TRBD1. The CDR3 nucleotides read TGTGCCAGCAGTAAACAGGGGTTCCCAAATTCACCCCTCCACTTT. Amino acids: CASSKQGFPNSPLHF.